This TCR beta chain came from a study of blood T cell repertoires in COVID-19. At the level of the study: In each case, the material was cDNA or gDNA derived from T cells, B-cell-depleted T cells, or PBMCs.

Here immunoSEQ multiplex PCR was the method, and the copy in TCRdb shows in-frame clones only, minus some. The sample lists approximately 130,000 clones; around four fifths were seen once. The J segment lost 3 bases and the V segment lost 6 bases, leaving 3 bases of the junction unmatched. Germline CDR1 is SGHTA and CDR2 is FQGTGA. This CDR3 spans 13 amino acids. The sample comprised peripheral blood. The receptor was derived from a man aged 35-49 years with active or convalescent COVID-19. This chain links TRBV7-3 with TRBJ1-2, with 8 bases that match TRBD1. CDR3 sequence reads: CASSQGADYGYTF. The CDR3 bases are TGTGCCAGCAGTCAGGGGGCGGACTATGGCTACACCTTC.